This T cell receptor beta chain stems from a study of T cell responses to AZD1222 COVID-19 vaccine. V lost 8 bases to trimming and J lost 13 bases, with 8 bases between them. There are 8 residues in the CDR3. CDR1 and CDR2 from the germline V gene are LNHDA and SQIVND (reference sequence). This table comes from immunoSEQ multiplex PCR, and its TCRdb copy is limited to in-frame clones, with some not included. This table has 130,000 to 150,000 clones, 88% appearing once. V gene TRBV19 combines with J gene TRBJ1-2; D is unclear. The sample in question was peripheral blood, obtained on day 0 of AZD1222 vaccination. This clonotype was obtained from an adult in good health. The CDR3 DNA reads as TGTGCCAGTCGGGAAGGCACCTTC. This gives the protein CASREGTF.